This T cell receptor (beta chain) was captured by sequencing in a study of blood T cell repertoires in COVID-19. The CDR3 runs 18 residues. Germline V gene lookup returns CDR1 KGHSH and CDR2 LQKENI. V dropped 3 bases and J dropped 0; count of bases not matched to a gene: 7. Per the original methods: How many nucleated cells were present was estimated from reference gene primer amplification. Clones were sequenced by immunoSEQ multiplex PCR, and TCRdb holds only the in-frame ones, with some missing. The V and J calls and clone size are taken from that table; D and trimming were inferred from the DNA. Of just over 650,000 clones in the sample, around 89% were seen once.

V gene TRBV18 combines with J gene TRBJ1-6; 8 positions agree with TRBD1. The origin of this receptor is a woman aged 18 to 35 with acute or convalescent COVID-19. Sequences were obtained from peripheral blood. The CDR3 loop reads CASSPQGADYSYNSPLHF. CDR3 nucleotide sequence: TGTGCCAGCTCACCCCAGGGGGCTGATTACTCCTATAATTCACCCCTCCACTTT.